This passage covers 6 T cell receptor beta chains from one sample sequenced in a study of blood T cells in healthy people across ages. Combining a sample-barcoded 5' primer with a J-beta primer mix, a second PCR ran for about 6 to 12 cycles. TCRdb reprocessed the 5' RACE reads via MiXCR and lists one record per CDR3 protein. The top ten hold roughly 3.5% of the sample, which has approximately 800,000 distinct CDR3 sequences, just under 25% seen once. This sample was shared with a second study, whose subject was T cells of mothers and their children.

The sample comprised blood. The origin of the receptors is a boy aged 5 to 17 in good health.

This clonotype was recorded a few times. The chain employs TRBV6-2 or TRBV6-3 and TRBJ2-5; 7 positions match TRBD2. The J call may be in error: the DNA end matches TRBJ2-1 better. CDR3 length equals 12 residues. Germline assignment: CDR1 MNHEY and CDR2 SVGEGT. The CDR3 is CASRPRGDKQFF. DNA for the CDR3: TGTGCCAGCAGGCCCCGGGGGGATAAGCAGTTCTTC.

The chain joins TRBV29-1 to TRBJ2-3; 11 bases map to TRBD2. The ends lost 4 bases at V and 8 bases at J; junction bases unmatched: 11. Germline V gene sequence: CDR1 SQVTM, CDR2 ANQGSEA. The CDR3 length is 15 residues. The CDR3 DNA sequence: TGCAGCGTTGGGGTGTCCGGGACTAGCGGCGGTACGCAGTATTTT. As protein: CSVGVSGTSGGTQYF.

This chain connects TRBV20-1 to TRBJ2-1; D not certain. Germline lookup yields CDR1 DFQATT and CDR2 SNEGSKA (reference sequence). Trimming stripped 4 bases from V and 6 bases from J, with 4 bases between. The CDR3 runs to 10 residues. This chain's CDR3 is CSATSNEQFF. The CDR3, as DNA: TGCAGTGCTACCAGCAATGAGCAGTTCTTC.

The genes are TRBV5-1 and TRBJ2-3, with TRBD2 identical over 7 bases. Unmatched junction bases numbered 11, after V lost 3 bases and J lost 1 base. This CDR3 has 17 residues. Germline V gene lookup returns CDR1 SGHRS and CDR2 YFSETQ. The CDR3 nucleotides are TGCGCCAGCAGCTCAAGCGGGACCCGGCAAGGCACAGATACGCAGTATTTT. This codes for CASSSSGTRQGTDTQYF.

This CDR3 is CASSPGLVEETQYF. CDR3 nucleotide sequence: TGTGCCAGCAGCCCAGGACTAGTTGAAGAGACCCAGTACTTC. The chain recombines TRBV7-9 with TRBJ2-5, with TRBD2 matching 7 bases. V trimming: 5 bases; J trimming: 3 bases; junction bases outside the gene matches: 6. There are 14 residues in the CDR3. Germline CDR1 reads SEHNR; CDR2 reads FQNEAQ (reference sequence).

The chain links TRBV7-2 to TRBJ2-7, with TRBD2 identical over 7 bases. The J call could be wrong; TRBJ2-1 is a better fit for the DNA end. Looked up from germline, CDR1 is SGHTA and CDR2 is FQGNSA. This CDR3 is 15 amino acids long. DNA for the CDR3: TGTGCCAGCAGCTCAGCGGGATCCCCATCCAATGAGCAGTTCTTC. Translation: CASSSAGSPSNEQFF.